This T cell receptor (beta chain) came from a study of blood T cell repertoires in COVID-19. Study context: Sample material is recorded as cDNA or gDNA derived from T cells, B-cell-depleted T cells, or PBMCs.

Assay used: immunoSEQ multiplex PCR; TCRdb lists only in-frame clones, some missing. The data show approximately 100,000 clones, with 91% seen just once and around 5.8% held by the top ten. The source is a human donor in a cohort sampled during active COVID-19. Sequencing was carried out using peripheral blood.

CDR3 DNA: TGTGCCAGCATCAAGTGGATAGCGGGGGGCCTTCTTCCCCATAATGAGCAGTTCTTC. It encodes CASIKWIAGGLLPHNEQFF. The genes are TRBV3-1 (or the pseudogene TRBV3-2) and TRBJ2-1; 10 bases agree with TRBD2. The CDR3 is 19 residues long. Looked up from germline, CDR1 is LGHDT and CDR2 is YNNKEL (reference sequence). Trimming took 7 bases from V and 7 from J; bases not matched to a gene: 22.